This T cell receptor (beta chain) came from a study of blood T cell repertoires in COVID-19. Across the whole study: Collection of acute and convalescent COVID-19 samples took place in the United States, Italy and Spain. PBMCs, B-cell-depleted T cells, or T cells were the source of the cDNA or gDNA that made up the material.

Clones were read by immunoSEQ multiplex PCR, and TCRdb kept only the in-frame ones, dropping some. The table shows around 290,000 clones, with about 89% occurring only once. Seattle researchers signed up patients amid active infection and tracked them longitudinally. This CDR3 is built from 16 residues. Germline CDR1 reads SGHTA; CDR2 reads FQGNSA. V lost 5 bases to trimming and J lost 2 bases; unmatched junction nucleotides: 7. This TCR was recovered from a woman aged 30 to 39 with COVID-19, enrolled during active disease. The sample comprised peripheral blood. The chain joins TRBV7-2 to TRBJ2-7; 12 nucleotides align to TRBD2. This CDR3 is CASSPPLAGGTYEQYF. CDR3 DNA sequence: TGTGCCAGCAGCCCACCACTAGCGGGAGGCACCTACGAGCAGTACTTC.